The sequence of this T cell receptor beta chain was determined in a study of breast tumors, draining lymph nodes, adjacent tissues. Study observations and caveats: Findings are consistent with lymph node origin and intratumoral expansion of most tumor T cells. Tumor and nontumor repertoires were significantly more similar in luminal-like than in basal-like breast cancer. That most tumor T cells come from lymph nodes remained unproven. Tumor TCR diversity was below lymph nodes but above nontumor tissue.

On this clonotype: Its antigen is undetermined.

Samples came from axillary lymph nodes draining the breast cancer. The CDR3 is 12 residues long. Germline V gene lookup returns CDR1 LNHDA and CDR2 SQIVND (reference sequence). V gave up 8 bases and J gave up 7 bases, with 15 bases separating them. Via MiXCR, TCRdb re-called the multiplex PCR reads, giving one row per CDR3 protein. The sample lists some 230,000 distinct CDR3 sequences; around 35% were seen once. The rearrangement joins TRBV19 to TRBJ2-7, with D unclear. The sample consisted of axillary lymph node tissue. The TCR comes from a female donor with breast cancer. Some clones in this sample may be carry-over from other donors' samples. The DNA of the CDR3 is TGTGCCAGTTCGTTTCCAGTTGGAGAGCAGTACTTC. Its translation: CASSFPVGEQYF.